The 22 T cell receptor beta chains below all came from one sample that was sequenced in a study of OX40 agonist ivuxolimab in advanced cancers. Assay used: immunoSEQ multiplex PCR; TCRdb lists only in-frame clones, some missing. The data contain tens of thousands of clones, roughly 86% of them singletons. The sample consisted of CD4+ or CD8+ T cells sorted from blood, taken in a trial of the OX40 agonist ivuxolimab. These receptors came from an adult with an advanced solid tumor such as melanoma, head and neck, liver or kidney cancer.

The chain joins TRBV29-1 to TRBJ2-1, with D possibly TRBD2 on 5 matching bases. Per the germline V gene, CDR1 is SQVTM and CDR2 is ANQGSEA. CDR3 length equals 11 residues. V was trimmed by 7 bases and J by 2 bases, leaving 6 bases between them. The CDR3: CSAGAYNEQFF. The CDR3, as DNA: TGCAGCGCCGGGGCCTACAATGAGCAGTTCTTC.

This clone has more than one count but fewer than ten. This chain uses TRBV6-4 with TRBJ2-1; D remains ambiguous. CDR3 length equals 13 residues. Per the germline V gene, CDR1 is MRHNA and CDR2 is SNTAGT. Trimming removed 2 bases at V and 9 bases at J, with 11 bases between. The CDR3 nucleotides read TGTGCCAGCAGTGACATGGGTGGTGCTGAGCAGTTCTTC. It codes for CASSDMGGAEQFF.

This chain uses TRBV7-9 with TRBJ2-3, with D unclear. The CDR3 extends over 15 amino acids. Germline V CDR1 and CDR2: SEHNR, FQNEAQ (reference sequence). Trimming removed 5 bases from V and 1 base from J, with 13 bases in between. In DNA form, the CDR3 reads TGTGCCAGCAGCCCAACCCCGACTCGCACAGATACGCAGTATTTT. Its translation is CASSPTPTRTDTQYF.

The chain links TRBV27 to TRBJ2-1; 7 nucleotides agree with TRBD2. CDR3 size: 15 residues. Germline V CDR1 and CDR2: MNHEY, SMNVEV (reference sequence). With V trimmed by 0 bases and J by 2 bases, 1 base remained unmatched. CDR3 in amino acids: CASSLSAGPYNEQFF. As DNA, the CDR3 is TGTGCCAGCAGTTTATCAGCGGGGCCCTACAATGAGCAGTTCTTC.

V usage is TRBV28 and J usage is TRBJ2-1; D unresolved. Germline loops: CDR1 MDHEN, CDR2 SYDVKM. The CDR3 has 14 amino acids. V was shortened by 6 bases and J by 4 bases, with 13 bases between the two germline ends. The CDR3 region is CASSPFRSYNEQFF. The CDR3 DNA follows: TGTGCCAGCAGCCCCTTCAGGTCGTACAATGAGCAGTTCTTC.

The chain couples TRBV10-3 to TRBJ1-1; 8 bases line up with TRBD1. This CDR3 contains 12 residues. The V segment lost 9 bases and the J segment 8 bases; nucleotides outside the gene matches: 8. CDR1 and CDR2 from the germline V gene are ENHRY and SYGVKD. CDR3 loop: CAIGDRTEEAFF. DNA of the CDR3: TGTGCCATTGGGGACAGGACGGAGGAAGCTTTCTTT.

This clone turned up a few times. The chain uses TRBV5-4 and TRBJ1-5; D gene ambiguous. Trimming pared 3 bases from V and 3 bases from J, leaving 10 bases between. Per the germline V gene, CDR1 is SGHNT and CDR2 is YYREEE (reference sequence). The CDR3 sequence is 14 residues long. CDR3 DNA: TGTGCCAGCAGCTCAGAAGGGCACAATCAGCCCCAGCATTTT. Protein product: CASSSEGHNQPQHF.

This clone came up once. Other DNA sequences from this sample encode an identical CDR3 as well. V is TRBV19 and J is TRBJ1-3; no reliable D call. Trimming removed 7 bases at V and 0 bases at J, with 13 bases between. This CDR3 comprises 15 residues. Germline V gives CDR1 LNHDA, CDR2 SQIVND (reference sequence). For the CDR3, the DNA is TGTGCCAGTATCTCGCCGGGGAGCTCTGGAAACACCATATATTTT. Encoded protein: CASISPGSSGNTIYF.

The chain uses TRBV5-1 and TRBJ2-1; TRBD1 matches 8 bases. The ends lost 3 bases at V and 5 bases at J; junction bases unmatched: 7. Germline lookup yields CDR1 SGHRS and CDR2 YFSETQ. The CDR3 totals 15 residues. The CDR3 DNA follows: TGCGCCAGCAGCTCCGGACAGGGTGGGAACAATGAGCAGTTCTTC. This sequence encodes CASSSGQGGNNEQFF.

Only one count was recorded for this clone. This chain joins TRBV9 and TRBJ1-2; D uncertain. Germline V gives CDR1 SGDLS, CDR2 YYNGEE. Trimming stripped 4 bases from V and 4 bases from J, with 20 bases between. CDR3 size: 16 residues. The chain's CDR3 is CASSPPPEQSGYGYTF. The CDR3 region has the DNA TGTGCCAGCAGCCCACCCCCCGAACAGTCTGGCTATGGCTACACCTTC.

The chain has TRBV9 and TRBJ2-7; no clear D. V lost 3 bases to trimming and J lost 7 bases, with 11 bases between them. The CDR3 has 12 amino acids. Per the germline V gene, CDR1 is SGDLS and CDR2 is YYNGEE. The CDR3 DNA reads TGTGCCAGCAGCGCACCCTCGAGGGAGCAGTACTTC. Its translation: CASSAPSREQYF. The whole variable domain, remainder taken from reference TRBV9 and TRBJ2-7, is DSGVTQTPKHLITATGQRVTLRCSPRSGDLSVYWYQQSLDQGLQFLIQYYNGEERAKGNILERFSAQQFPDLHSELNLSSLELGDSALYFCASSAPSREQYFGPGTRLTVT.

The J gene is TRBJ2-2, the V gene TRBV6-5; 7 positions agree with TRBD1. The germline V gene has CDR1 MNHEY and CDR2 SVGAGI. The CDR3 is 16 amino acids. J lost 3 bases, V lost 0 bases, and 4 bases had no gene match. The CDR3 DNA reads TGTGCCAGCAGTTACTCGACAGGGACCTACACCGGGGAGCTGTTTTTT. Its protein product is CASSYSTGTYTGELFF.

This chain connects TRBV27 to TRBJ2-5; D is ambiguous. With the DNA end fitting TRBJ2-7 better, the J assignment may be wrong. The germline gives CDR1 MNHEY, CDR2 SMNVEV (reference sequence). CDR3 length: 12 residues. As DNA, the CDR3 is TGTGCCAGCAGTTCCACGACACACGAGCAGTACTTC. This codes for CASSSTTHEQYF.

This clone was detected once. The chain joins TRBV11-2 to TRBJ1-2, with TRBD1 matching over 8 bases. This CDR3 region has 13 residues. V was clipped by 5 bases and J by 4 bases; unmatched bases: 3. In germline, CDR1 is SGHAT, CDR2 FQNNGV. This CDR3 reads CASSLGQVYGYTF. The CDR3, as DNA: TGTGCCAGCAGCCTGGGACAGGTCTATGGCTACACCTTC.

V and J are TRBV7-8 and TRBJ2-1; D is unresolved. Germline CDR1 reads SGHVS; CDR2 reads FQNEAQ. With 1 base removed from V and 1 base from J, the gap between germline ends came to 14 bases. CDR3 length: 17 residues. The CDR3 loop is CASSLDTIKRSYNEQFF. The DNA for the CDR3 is TGTGCCAGCAGCTTAGACACCATAAAAAGGTCCTACAATGAGCAGTTCTTC.

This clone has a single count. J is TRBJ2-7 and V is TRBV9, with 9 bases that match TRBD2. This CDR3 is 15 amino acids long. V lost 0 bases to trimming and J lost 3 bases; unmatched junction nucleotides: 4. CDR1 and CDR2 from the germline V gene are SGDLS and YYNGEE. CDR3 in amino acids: CASSVDISGSYEQYF. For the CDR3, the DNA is TGTGCCAGCAGCGTAGATATTAGCGGGAGCTACGAGCAGTACTTC.

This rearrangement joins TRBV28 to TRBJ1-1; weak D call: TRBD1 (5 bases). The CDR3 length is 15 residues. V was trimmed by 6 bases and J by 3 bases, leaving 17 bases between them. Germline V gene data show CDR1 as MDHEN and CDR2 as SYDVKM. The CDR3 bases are TGTGCCAGCAGGCTTCAGGGCTCGGTGGACACTGAAGCTTTCTTT. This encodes CASRLQGSVDTEAFF.

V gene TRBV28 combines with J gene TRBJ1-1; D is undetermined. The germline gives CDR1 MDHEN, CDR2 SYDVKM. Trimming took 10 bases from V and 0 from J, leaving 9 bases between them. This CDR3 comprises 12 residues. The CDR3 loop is CATQTMNTEAFF. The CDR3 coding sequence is TGTGCCACGCAGACTATGAACACTGAAGCTTTCTTT.

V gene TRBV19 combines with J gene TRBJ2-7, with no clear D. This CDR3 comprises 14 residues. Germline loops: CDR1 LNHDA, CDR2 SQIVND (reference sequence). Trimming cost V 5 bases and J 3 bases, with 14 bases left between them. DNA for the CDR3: TGTGCCAGTAGTGGTGAGGCAGGATACTACGAGCAGTACTTC. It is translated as CASSGEAGYYEQYF.

The CDR3 DNA sequence: TGTGCCAGCAGCTTGGGAGGCAGATTCCACAATGAGCAGTTCTTC. Its protein product is CASSLGGRFHNEQFF. The V and J genes are TRBV5-8 and TRBJ2-1; no reliable D call. The CDR3 extends over 15 amino acids. Trimming removed 0 bases at V and 5 bases at J, with 12 bases between. CDR1 SGHTS and CDR2 YDEGEE come from the germline V gene.

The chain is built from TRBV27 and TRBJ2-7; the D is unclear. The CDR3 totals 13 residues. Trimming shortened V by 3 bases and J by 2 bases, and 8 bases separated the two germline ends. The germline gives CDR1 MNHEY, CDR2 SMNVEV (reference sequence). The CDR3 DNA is TGTGCCAGCAGTTTTAACCGGGCCTACGAGCAGTACTTC. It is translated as CASSFNRAYEQYF.

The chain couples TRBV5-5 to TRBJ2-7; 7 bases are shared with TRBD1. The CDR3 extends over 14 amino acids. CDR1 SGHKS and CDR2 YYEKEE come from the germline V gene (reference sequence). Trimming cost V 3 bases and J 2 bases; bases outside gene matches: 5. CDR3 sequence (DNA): TGTGCCAGCAGCTATACAGGGGCGGCCTACGAGCAGTACGTC. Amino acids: CASSYTGAAYEQYV.